A single sample is the source of the 15 T cell receptor beta chains below, sequenced in a study of blood T cell repertoires in COVID-19. Assay used: immunoSEQ multiplex PCR; TCRdb lists only in-frame clones, some missing. The data hold fewer than 300,000 clones, with approximately 84% observed a single time. Sequencing was performed on peripheral blood. The origin of the receptors is a human donor with COVID-19, enrolled during active disease. The donor label of this sample is uncertain.

This clone showed up just once. V usage is TRBV6-5 and J usage is TRBJ1-1; D not resolved. Germline CDR1 reads MNHEY; CDR2 reads SVGAGI. V was trimmed by 5 bases and J by 1 base, leaving 8 bases between them. The CDR3 extends over 13 amino acids. The CDR3 loop reads CASSRAKNTEAFF. DNA of the CDR3: TGTGCCAGCAGTCGCGCGAAGAACACTGAAGCTTTCTTT.

The chain is built from TRBV6-5 and TRBJ1-2, with 11 bases fitting TRBD1. Trimming at V came to 6 bases and at J to 7 bases, leaving 4 bases not matched to a gene. The CDR3 has 13 residues. Germline V gives CDR1 MNHEY, CDR2 SVGAGI. The CDR3 sequence is CASRDRGHSGYTF. CDR3 coding DNA: TGTGCCAGCAGGGACAGGGGGCATAGTGGCTACACCTTC.

The V call is TRBV11-2, the J call TRBJ2-3; TRBD2 agrees at 7 bases. The CDR3 extends over 17 amino acids. Germline V lookup: CDR1 SGHAT, CDR2 FQNNGV. The V and J ends lost 4 bases and 0 bases, in that order; junction bases with no gene match: 10. In nucleotides, the CDR3 is TGTGCCAGCAGCTCCAAGCGGGACGCCACTAGCACAGATACGCAGTATTTT. This gives the protein CASSSKRDATSTDTQYF.

The chain recombines TRBV10-1 with TRBJ2-6; 10 nucleotides match TRBD1. Germline CDR1 WNHNN, CDR2 SYGVQD (reference sequence). The CDR3 sequence is 19 residues long. The junction had 15 bases not matched to a gene; V was cut back by 6 bases and J by 4 bases. CDR3 sequence: CASRDITGTGVPGANVLTF. The CDR3, as DNA: TGCGCCAGCAGGGATATCACCGGGACAGGGGTTCCCGGGGCCAACGTCCTGACTTTC.

This sequence joins TRBV5-1 and TRBJ1-4; tentatively, D is TRBD1 (6 bases). The CDR3 has 14 residues. Germline CDR1 reads SGHRS; CDR2 reads YFSETQ. Trimming removed 1 base from V and 8 bases from J, with 12 bases in between. The CDR3 nucleotides read TGCGCCAGCAGCTTGTTACAGGGATGGGAAAAACTGTTTTTT. Translation gives CASSLLQGWEKLFF.

This clone has a single count. The V and J genes are TRBV28 and TRBJ2-4; tentatively, D is TRBD1 (5 bases). This CDR3 has 16 amino acids. V lost 6 bases and J 1 base, leaving 16 bases between the germline ends. The germline CDR1 and CDR2 sequences are MDHEN and SYDVKM. The CDR3 spells CASSSGSRRAKNIQYF. Here the CDR3 DNA reads TGTGCCAGCAGCTCAGGGTCGCGACGCGCCAAAAACATTCAGTACTTC.

This clone was seen ten or more times. This chain connects TRBV18 to TRBJ2-7, with 9 bases identical to TRBD1. Looked up from germline, CDR1 is KGHSH and CDR2 is LQKENI. This CDR3 has 16 amino acids. Losses at the gene ends were 1 base for V and 5 bases for J; bases not matched to a gene: 9. CDR3 bases: TGTGCCAGCTCACCACGACAAGACAGGGGGATAAACGAGCAGTACTTC. It specifies CASSPRQDRGINEQYF.

In its sample, this clone was seen once. This chain connects TRBV6-2 or TRBV6-3 to TRBJ1-5; D perhaps matches TRBD1 (6 bases). Germline-derived CDR1 and CDR2 are MNHEY and SVGEGT. V was clipped by 6 bases and J by 6 bases, with 15 bases between them. There are 14 residues in the CDR3. The CDR3 spells CASSPGTRSQPQHF. The DNA of the CDR3 is TGTGCCAGCAGCCCCGGGACACGATCTCAGCCCCAGCATTTT.

The genes are TRBV5-1 and TRBJ2-1, with TRBD2 matching 12 bases. There are 15 residues in the CDR3. The V gene end was trimmed by 9 bases and the J gene end by 7 bases; junction bases not matched to a gene: 11. CDR1 SGHRS and CDR2 YFSETQ come from the germline V gene. The CDR3 bases are TGCGCCACCTCTGAGACTAGCGGGAGTCAGAATGAGCAGTTCTTC. Its translation is CATSETSGSQNEQFF.

This chain joins TRBV4-3 and TRBJ1-1; D is uncertain. The germline V and J ends were trimmed by 0 bases and 1 base, with 12 bases remaining between them. The CDR3 length is 16 residues. Germline V gene lookup returns CDR1 LGHNA and CDR2 YSLEER. This CDR3 is CASSQDRSRRNTEAFF. The DNA for the CDR3 is TGCGCCAGCAGCCAAGATCGGTCGCGGAGGAACACTGAAGCTTTCTTT.

This clone showed up just once. The V call is TRBV6-1, the J call TRBJ1-5; D might be TRBD1 (6 bases). Germline CDR1 MNHNS, CDR2 SASEGT. The ends were cut back, 1 base at V and 5 bases at J, with 12 bases in the middle. The CDR3 has 15 amino acids. The CDR3 nucleotides are TGTGCCAGCAGTGAAGTCCTAGGGGGGGATCAGCCCCAGCATTTT. Protein product: CASSEVLGGDQPQHF.

The chain has TRBV10-3 and TRBJ1-2; the D gene is possibly TRBD1 (5 bases). V lost 5 bases and J 6 bases, leaving 10 bases between the germline ends. Germline lookup yields CDR1 ENHRY and CDR2 SYGVKD. CDR3 length: 12 residues. The CDR3 region has the DNA TGTGCCATCAGTACTGCAGGGCATGGCTACACCTTC. It is translated as CAISTAGHGYTF.

This clone was seen a handful of times. This chain links TRBV5-4 with TRBJ2-2; unclear D gene. The V end was cut by 1 base, the J end by 0 bases, with 10 bases between. The CDR3 is 16 amino acids. CDR1 SGHNT and CDR2 YYREEE come from the germline V gene (reference sequence). CDR3 loop: CASSLYLRTNTGELFF. The CDR3 region has the DNA TGTGCCAGCAGCTTGTATTTGCGGACGAACACCGGGGAGCTGTTTTTT.

This chain links TRBV19 with TRBJ2-3; D may be TRBD1 (5 bases). The V and J ends lost 2 bases and 0 bases respectively, with 12 bases between them. Looked up from germline, CDR1 is LNHDA and CDR2 is SQIVND (reference sequence). The CDR3 totals 16 residues. CDR3 sequence reads: CASSILGAYSTDTQYF. CDR3 coding DNA: TGTGCCAGTAGTATACTAGGGGCTTATAGCACAGATACGCAGTATTTT.

The chain is built from TRBV6-5 and TRBJ2-7; the match to TRBD1 covers 7 bases. CDR3 size: 16 residues. Germline V gene lookup returns CDR1 MNHEY and CDR2 SVGAGI. Trimming removed 0 bases from V and 3 bases from J; junction bases left unmatched: 8. The CDR3: CASSYSETNRGYEQYF. In nucleotides, the CDR3 is TGTGCCAGCAGTTACTCGGAGACCAACAGGGGCTACGAGCAGTACTTC.